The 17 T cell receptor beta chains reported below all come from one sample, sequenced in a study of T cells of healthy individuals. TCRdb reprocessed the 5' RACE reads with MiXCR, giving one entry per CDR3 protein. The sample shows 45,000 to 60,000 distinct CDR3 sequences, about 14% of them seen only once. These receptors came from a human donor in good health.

The CDR3 nucleotides read TGTGCCAGCAGCCGAGCCGGGACTAGAGAAGGGGAGACCCAGTACTTC. This codes for CASSRAGTREGETQYF. This chain uses TRBV28 with TRBJ2-5, with 8 bases aligning to TRBD2. The V segment lost 6 bases and the J segment 5 bases; nucleotides outside the gene matches: 14. This CDR3 contains 16 residues. Germline V CDR1 and CDR2: MDHEN, SYDVKM.

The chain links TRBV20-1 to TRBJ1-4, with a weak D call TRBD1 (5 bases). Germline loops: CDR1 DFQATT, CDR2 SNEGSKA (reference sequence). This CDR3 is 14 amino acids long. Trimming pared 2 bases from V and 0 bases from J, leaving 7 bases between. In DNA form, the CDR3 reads TGCAGTGCTAGATGGGGCGCAACTAATGAAAAACTGTTTTTT. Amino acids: CSARWGATNEKLFF.

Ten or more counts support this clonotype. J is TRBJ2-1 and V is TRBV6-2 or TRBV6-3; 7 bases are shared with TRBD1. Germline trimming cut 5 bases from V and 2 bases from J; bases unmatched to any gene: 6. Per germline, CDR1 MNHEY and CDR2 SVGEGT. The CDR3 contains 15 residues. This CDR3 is CASSPTGSTYNEQFF. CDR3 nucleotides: TGTGCCAGCAGTCCGACAGGGTCCACCTACAATGAGCAGTTCTTC.

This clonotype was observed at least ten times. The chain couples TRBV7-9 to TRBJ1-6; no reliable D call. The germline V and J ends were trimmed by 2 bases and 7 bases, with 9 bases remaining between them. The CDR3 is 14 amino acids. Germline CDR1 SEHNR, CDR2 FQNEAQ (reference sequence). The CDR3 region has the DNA TGTGCCAGCAGCTTATCGACGGACAATTCACCCCTCCACTTT. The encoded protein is CASSLSTDNSPLHF.

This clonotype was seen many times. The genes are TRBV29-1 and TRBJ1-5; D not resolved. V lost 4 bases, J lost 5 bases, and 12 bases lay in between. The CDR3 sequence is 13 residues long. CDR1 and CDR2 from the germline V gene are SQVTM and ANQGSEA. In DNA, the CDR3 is TGCAGCGTTGCTTCGGGCACTGATCAGCCCCAGCATTTT. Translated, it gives CSVASGTDQPQHF.

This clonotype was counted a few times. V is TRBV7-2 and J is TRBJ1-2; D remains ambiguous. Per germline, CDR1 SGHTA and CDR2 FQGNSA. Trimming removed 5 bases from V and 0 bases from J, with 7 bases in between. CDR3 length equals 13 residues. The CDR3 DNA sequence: TGTGCCAGCAGCGCAAGAACTAACTATGGCTACACCTTC. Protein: CASSARTNYGYTF.

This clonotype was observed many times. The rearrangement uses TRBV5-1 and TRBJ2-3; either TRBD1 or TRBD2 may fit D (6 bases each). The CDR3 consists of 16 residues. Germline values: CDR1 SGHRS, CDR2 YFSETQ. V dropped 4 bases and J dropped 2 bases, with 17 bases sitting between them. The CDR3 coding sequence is TGCGCCAGCAGCGAAAACGGGGGCGGAATCACAGATACGCAGTATTTT. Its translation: CASSENGGGITDTQYF.

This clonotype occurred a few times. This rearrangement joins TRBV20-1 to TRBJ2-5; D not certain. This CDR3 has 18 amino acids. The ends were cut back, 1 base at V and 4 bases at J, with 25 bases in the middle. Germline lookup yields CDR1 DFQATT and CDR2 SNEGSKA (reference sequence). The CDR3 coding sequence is TGCAGTGCTAGAGTCGAAGGAGAGGCCGCTGGTTTTCGAGAGACCCAGTACTTC. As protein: CSARVEGEAAGFRETQYF.

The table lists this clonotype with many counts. The CDR3 here is CASIFGPNTGELFF. CDR3 in DNA: TGTGCCAGCATATTTGGGCCGAACACCGGGGAGCTGTTTTTT. The V and J genes are TRBV18 and TRBJ2-2, with D hard to call. Germline values: CDR1 KGHSH, CDR2 LQKENI. V lost 8 bases and J lost 0, with 10 bases in between. The CDR3 totals 14 residues. The full variable domain, completed using reference TRBV18 and TRBJ2-2, is NAGVMQNPRHLVRRRGQEARLRCSPMKGHSHVYWYRQLPEEGLKFMVYLQKENIIDESGMPKERFSAEFPKEGPSILRIQQVVRGDSAAYFCASIFGPNTGELFFGEGSRLTVL.

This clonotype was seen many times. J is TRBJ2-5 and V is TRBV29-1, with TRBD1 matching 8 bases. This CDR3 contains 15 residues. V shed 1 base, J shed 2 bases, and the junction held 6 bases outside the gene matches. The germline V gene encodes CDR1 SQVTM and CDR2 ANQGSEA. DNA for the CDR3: TGCAGCGTTGAAGGGGACAGGAGCCTACAAGAGACCCAGTACTTC. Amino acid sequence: CSVEGDRSLQETQYF.

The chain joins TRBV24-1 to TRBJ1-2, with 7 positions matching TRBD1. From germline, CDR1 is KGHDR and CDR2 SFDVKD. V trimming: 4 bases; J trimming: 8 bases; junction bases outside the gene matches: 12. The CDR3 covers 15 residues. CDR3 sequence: CATSDNRDRMGGYTF. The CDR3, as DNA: TGTGCCACCAGTGACAACCGGGACAGAATGGGGGGCTACACCTTC.

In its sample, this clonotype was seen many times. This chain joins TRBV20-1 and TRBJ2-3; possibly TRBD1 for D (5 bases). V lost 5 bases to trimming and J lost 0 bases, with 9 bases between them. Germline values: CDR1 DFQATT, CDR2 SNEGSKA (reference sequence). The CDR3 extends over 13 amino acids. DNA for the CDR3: TGCAGTGCTTGGAAGGGGAGCACAGATACGCAGTATTTT. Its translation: CSAWKGSTDTQYF.

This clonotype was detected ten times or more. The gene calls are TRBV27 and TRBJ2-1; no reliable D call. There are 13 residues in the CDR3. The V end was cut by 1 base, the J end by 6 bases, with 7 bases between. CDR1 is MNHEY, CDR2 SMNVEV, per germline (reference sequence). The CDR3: CASSLYGANEQFF. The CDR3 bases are TGTGCCAGCAGTTTATACGGAGCCAATGAGCAGTTCTTC.

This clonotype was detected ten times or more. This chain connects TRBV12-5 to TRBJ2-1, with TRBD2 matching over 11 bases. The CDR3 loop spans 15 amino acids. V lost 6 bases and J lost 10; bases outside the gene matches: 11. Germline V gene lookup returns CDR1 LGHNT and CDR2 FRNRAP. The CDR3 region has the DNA TGTGCTAGTGGGCCGGGACTAGCGGCTTCAGGGGAGCAGTTCTTC. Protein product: CASGPGLAASGEQFF.

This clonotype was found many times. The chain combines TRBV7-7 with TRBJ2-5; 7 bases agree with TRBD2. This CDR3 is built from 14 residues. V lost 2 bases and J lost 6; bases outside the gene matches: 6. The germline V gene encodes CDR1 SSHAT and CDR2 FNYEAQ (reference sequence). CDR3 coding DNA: TGTGCCAGCAGCTTAAGAGGCGGGGGACAGACCCAGTACTTC. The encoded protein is CASSLRGGGQTQYF.

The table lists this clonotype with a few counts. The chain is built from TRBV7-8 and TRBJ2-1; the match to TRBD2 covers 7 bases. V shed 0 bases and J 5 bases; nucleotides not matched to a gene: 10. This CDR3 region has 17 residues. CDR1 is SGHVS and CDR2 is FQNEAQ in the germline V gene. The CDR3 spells CASSLAPREILHNEQFF. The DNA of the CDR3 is TGTGCCAGCAGCTTAGCTCCGCGGGAGATTTTGCACAATGAGCAGTTCTTC.

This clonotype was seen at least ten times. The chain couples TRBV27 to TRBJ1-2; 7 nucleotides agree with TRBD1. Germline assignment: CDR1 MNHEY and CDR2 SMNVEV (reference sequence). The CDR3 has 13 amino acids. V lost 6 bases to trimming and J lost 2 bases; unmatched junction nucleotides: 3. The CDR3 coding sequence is TGTGCCAGCAGGGCGACAGGGAACTATGGCTACACCTTC. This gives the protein CASRATGNYGYTF.